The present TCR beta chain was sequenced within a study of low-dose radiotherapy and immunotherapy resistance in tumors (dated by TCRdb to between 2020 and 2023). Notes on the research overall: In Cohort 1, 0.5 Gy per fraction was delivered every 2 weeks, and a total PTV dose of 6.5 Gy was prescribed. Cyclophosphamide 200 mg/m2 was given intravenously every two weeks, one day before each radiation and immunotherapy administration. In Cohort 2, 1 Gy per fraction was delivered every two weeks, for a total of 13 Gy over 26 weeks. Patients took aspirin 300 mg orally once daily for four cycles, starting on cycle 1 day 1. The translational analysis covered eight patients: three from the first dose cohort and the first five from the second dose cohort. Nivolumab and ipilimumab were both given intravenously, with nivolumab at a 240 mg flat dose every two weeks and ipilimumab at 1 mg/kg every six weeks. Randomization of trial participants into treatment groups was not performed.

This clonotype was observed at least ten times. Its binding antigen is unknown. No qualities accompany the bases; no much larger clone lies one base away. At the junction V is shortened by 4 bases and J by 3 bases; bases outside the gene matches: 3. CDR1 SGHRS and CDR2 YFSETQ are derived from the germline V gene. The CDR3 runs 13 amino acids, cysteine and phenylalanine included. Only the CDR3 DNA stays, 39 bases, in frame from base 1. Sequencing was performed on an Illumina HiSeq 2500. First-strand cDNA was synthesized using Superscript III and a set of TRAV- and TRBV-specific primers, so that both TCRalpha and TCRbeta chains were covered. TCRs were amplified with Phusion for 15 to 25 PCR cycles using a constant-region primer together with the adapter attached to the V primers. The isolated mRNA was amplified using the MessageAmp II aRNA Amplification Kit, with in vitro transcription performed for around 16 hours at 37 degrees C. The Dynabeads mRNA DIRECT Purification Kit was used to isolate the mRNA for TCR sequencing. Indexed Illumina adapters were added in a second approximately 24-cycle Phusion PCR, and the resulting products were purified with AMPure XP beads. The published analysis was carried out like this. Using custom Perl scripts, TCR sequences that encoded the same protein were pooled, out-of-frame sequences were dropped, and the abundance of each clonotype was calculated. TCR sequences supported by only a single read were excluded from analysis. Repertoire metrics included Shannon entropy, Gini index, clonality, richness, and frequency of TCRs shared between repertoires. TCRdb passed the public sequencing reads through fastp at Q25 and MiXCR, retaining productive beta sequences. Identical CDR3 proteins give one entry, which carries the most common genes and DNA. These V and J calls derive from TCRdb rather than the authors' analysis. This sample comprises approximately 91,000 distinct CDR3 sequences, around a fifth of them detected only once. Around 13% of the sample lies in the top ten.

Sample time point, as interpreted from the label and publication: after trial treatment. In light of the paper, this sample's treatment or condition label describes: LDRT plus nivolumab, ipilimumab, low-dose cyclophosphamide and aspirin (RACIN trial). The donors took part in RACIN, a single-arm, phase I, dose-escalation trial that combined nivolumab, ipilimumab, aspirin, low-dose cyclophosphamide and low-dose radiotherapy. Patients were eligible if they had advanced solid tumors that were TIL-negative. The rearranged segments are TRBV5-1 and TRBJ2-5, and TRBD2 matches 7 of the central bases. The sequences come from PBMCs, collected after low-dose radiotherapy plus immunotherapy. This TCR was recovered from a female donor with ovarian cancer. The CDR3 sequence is CASSPAGEETQYF. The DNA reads TGCGCCAGCAGCCCGGCGGGGGAAGAGACCCAGTACTTC. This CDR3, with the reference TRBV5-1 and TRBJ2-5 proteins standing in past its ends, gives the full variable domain KAGVTQTPRYLIKTRGQQVTLSCSPISGHRSVSWYQQTPGQGLQFLFEYFSETQRNKGNFPGRFSGRQFSNSRSEMNVSTLELGDSALYLCASSPAGEETQYFGPGTRLLVL.